Each of the 30 T cell receptor beta chains below was sequenced from the same sample in a study of T cells after yellow fever vaccination (dated by TCRdb to the late 2010s). The treatment or condition label for this specimen denotes: live attenuated yellow fever vaccine strain. Library prep was done by 5' RACE. TCRdb lists the instrument as Illumina HiSeq 2500. The public sequencing data were trimmed at Q25 with fastp and processed into clonotypes with MiXCR by TCRdb, which kept only in-frame beta chains. Entries are consolidated by CDR3 protein sequence, retaining the most common genes and DNA. The sample contains roughly 180,000 distinct CDR3 sequences, 5.5% to 8% of them found a single time. The top ten constitute roughly 3% of the sample. The sequences come from CD4+ T cells sorted from PBMCs, collected on the day of the first yellow fever vaccination. The receptors here all came from a man aged 18 to 35 who received the YFV17D yellow fever vaccine.

This clonotype was counted between two and nine times. V usage is TRBV18 and J usage is TRBJ1-4, with 8 bases identical to TRBD1. The V and J ends lost 0 bases and 6 bases, in that order; junction bases with no gene match: 3. The CDR3 totals 15 residues. CDR1 is KGHSH, CDR2 LQKENI, per germline. The CDR3 loop reads CASSPPQGQDEKLFF. The CDR3 nucleotides are TGTGCCAGCTCACCACCCCAGGGACAGGATGAAAAACTGTTTTTT.

This clonotype was counted at least ten times. This chain connects TRBV29-1 to TRBJ2-4; 11 positions agree with TRBD1. This CDR3 comprises 16 residues. Per germline, CDR1 SQVTM and CDR2 ANQGSEA. After removal of 6 bases from V and 4 bases from J, the junction contained 11 bases not matched to a gene. Here the CDR3 DNA reads TGCAGCGTCTACCCGGGACAGGGGGTTCTGAAAAACATTCAGTACTTC. Translation gives CSVYPGQGVLKNIQYF.

This clonotype appeared many times. A read error may produce the germline difference seen at one junction end. The chain uses TRBV7-2 and TRBJ2-2; weak D call: TRBD2 (6 bases). This CDR3 is built from 15 residues. Germline V gene data show CDR1 as SGHTA and CDR2 as FQGNSA. The CDR3 spells CASSLEGTNTGELFF. Written as DNA, the CDR3 is TGCGCCAGCAGCTTGGAGGGGACCAACACCGGGGAGCTGTTTTTT.

This clonotype has ten or more counts. This chain uses TRBV9 with TRBJ2-1; perhaps TRBD2 as D (7 bases). Germline V gene lookup returns CDR1 SGDLS and CDR2 YYNGEE. The V end lost 5 bases, the J end lost 6 bases, and 12 bases lay between the germline ends. The CDR3 has 13 amino acids. Here the CDR3 DNA reads TGTGCCAGCAGTCGAAGGGGGGGCAATGAGCAGTTCTTC. Encoded protein: CASSRRGGNEQFF.

This chain links TRBV24-1 with TRBJ2-1; D might be TRBD1 (6 bases). This CDR3 has 16 residues. The ends were cut back, 5 bases at V and 4 bases at J, with 17 bases in the middle. Per the germline V gene, CDR1 is KGHDR and CDR2 is SFDVKD. The CDR3 nucleotides are TGTGCCACCAGTGTTGGGTCTGGGGGCGCGTACAATGAGCAGTTCTTC. Protein sequence: CATSVGSGGAYNEQFF.

This clonotype has only a few counts. CDR3 bases: TGCGCCAGCAGCTTGGGGCCGGGCCTGAACACTGAAGCTTTCTTT. It specifies CASSLGPGLNTEAFF. The gene calls are TRBV5-1 and TRBJ1-1; no reliable D call. The CDR3 is 15 residues long. CDR1 SGHRS and CDR2 YFSETQ come from the germline V gene. Deletions cut 0 bases from V and 0 bases from J, with 9 bases between.

Ten or more counts support this clonotype. The gene calls are TRBV5-1 and TRBJ2-3; D is possibly TRBD2 (6 bases). V lost 3 bases, J lost 4 bases, and 15 bases lay in between. CDR3 size: 15 residues. Germline loops: CDR1 SGHRS, CDR2 YFSETQ. CDR3 coding DNA: TGCGCCAGCAGCTCGACGGGGGTACCGGCAGATACGCAGTATTTT. Translated, it gives CASSSTGVPADTQYF.

The sample holds many counts of this clonotype. V is TRBV6-5 and J is TRBJ2-3, with D unresolved. The CDR3 length is 14 residues. Trimming pared 4 bases from V and 9 bases from J, leaving 17 bases between. Germline lookup yields CDR1 MNHEY and CDR2 SVGAGI. In nucleotides, the CDR3 is TGTGCCAGCAGTTCCTCAGGTTCCGTCTGGACGCAGTATTTT. Amino acids: CASSSSGSVWTQYF.

In this sample, this clonotype turned up many times. V is TRBV6-6 and J is TRBJ2-3; D unresolved. Trimming removed 6 bases at V and 6 bases at J, with 13 bases between. CDR1 is MNHNY, CDR2 SVGAGI, per germline (reference sequence). This CDR3 is 13 amino acids long. This CDR3 reads CASRRDPPDTQYF. DNA of the CDR3: TGTGCCAGCAGACGTGACCCGCCGGATACGCAGTATTTT.

This clonotype has only a few counts. This rearrangement joins TRBV7-8 to TRBJ2-1; 8 bases line up with TRBD2. Germline CDR1 and CDR2: SGHVS and FQNEAQ. The CDR3 has 15 residues. The J segment lost 7 bases and the V segment lost 5 bases, leaving 10 bases of the junction unmatched. The CDR3 sequence: CASSRSSGGGNEQFF. For the CDR3, the DNA is TGTGCCAGCAGCCGATCCAGCGGGGGTGGTAATGAGCAGTTCTTC. The whole variable domain, remainder taken from reference TRBV7-8 and TRBJ2-1, is GAGVSQSPRYKVAKRGQDVALRCDPISGHVSLFWYQQALGQGPEFLTYFQNEAQLDKSGLPSDRFFAERPEGSVSTLKIQRTQQEDSAVYLCASSRSSGGGNEQFFGPGTRLTVL.

In its sample, this clonotype was seen many times. This chain uses TRBV18 with TRBJ2-6; D could derive from TRBD1 or TRBD2 (6 bases each). The germline CDR1 and CDR2 sequences are KGHSH and LQKENI. V was trimmed by 3 bases and J by 4 bases, leaving 16 bases between them. The CDR3 runs 17 residues. The CDR3: CASSPDWGAAGANVLTF. Written as DNA, the CDR3 is TGTGCCAGCTCACCCGATTGGGGGGCGGCCGGGGCCAACGTCCTGACTTTC.

The chain carries TRBV7-2 and TRBJ2-5; the D is unclear. The CDR3 has 14 amino acids. The V gene's germline CDR1 is SGHTA and CDR2 FQGNSA. Trimming pared 5 bases from V and 5 bases from J, leaving 15 bases between. The CDR3 nucleotides read TGTGCCAGCAGCCGCGACCACACTGCGGAGACCCAGTACTTC. This encodes CASSRDHTAETQYF.

J is TRBJ2-7 and V is TRBV10-3, with D maybe TRBD2 (5 bases). V was cut by 3 bases and J by 5 bases, with 20 bases left in between. The germline V gene encodes CDR1 ENHRY and CDR2 SYGVKD. CDR3 length: 16 amino acids. In nucleotides, the CDR3 is TGTGCCATCAGTGAACCTATACTAGATCGATCCGACGAGCAGTACTTC. Translated, it gives CAISEPILDRSDEQYF.

This clonotype has just a few counts. V gene TRBV7-2 combines with J gene TRBJ2-3; a weak D match, TRBD2 (6 bases). Looked up from germline, CDR1 is SGHTA and CDR2 is FQGNSA. Trimming shortened V by 5 bases and J by 5 bases, and 11 bases separated the two germline ends. The CDR3 is 13 amino acids. The CDR3 nucleotides read TGTGCCAGCAGCACGGGAGTGAGAGATACGCAGTATTTT. Translation gives CASSTGVRDTQYF.

V is TRBV2 and J is TRBJ1-4; D may be TRBD1 (6 bases). Germline values: CDR1 SNHLY, CDR2 FYNNEI. The CDR3 consists of 14 residues. Between the trimmed V and J ends, which lost 7 bases and 5 bases, there was a span of 14 bases. The CDR3 here is CASNNRDKNEKLFF. Here the CDR3 DNA reads TGTGCCAGCAATAACCGGGACAAAAATGAAAAACTGTTTTTT.

In this sample, this clonotype turned up many times. The rearrangement joins TRBV20-1 to TRBJ2-7, with 7 bases matching TRBD1. The V segment lost 5 bases and the J segment 4 bases; nucleotides outside the gene matches: 5. Per the germline V gene, CDR1 is DFQATT and CDR2 is SNEGSKA (reference sequence). The CDR3 contains 12 residues. The CDR3 DNA follows: TGCAGTGCTTACAGGGGTGGTTACGAGCAGTACTTC. It codes for CSAYRGGYEQYF.

This clonotype came up a few times. The chain uses TRBV7-2 and TRBJ2-2; possibly TRBD1 for D (6 bases). The germline V and J ends were trimmed by 5 bases and 5 bases, with 12 bases remaining between them. CDR1 is SGHTA, CDR2 FQGNSA, per germline. The CDR3 sequence is 14 residues long. CDR3 sequence reads: CASSQYRVTGELFF. CDR3 bases: TGTGCCAGCAGCCAGTACAGGGTTACCGGGGAGCTGTTTTTT.

In its sample, this clonotype was seen many times. The chain carries TRBV7-2 and TRBJ2-5; D is undetermined. CDR1 and CDR2 (germline): SGHTA, FQGNSA. The CDR3 totals 14 residues. Deletions cut 8 bases from V and 3 bases from J, with 16 bases between. In DNA form, the CDR3 reads TGTGCCAGCGGACCCGGGTCCAAGAAAGAGACCCAGTACTTC. Translating it yields CASGPGSKKETQYF.

This chain connects TRBV12-3 or TRBV12-4 to TRBJ2-1, with TRBD2 matching over 7 bases. This CDR3 spans 13 amino acids. V shed 5 bases, J shed 6 bases, and the junction held 4 bases outside the gene matches. The CDR3 bases are TGTGCCAGCAGTACCTCGGGAGGCAATGAGCAGTTCTTC. As protein: CASSTSGGNEQFF.

This clonotype was counted many times. The CDR3 loop reads CASHSLARVRGEQFF. CDR3 DNA: TGTGCCAGCCATTCCCTAGCGAGGGTGAGGGGTGAGCAGTTCTTC. The chain is built from TRBV28 and TRBJ2-1; tentatively, D is TRBD2 (6 bases). The CDR3 totals 15 residues. Trimming cost V 8 bases and J 9 bases, with 23 bases left between them. Per the germline V gene, CDR1 is MDHEN and CDR2 is SYDVKM. Full variable domain (outside the CDR3, taken from reference TRBV28 and TRBJ2-1): DVKVTQSSRYLVKRTGEKVFLECVQDMDHENMFWYRQDPGLGLRLIYFSYDVKMKEKGDIPEGYSVSREKKERFSLILESASTNQTSMYLCASHSLARVRGEQFFGPGTRLTVL.

The chain employs TRBV7-3 and TRBJ2-5; a possible D gene is TRBD2 (7 bases). V was pared by 5 bases and J by 3 bases, with 16 bases between. The length of the CDR3 is 15 residues. CDR1 and CDR2 from the germline V gene are SGHTA and FQGTGA. The CDR3 sequence is CASSPGGGGKETQYF. In nucleotides, the CDR3 is TGTGCCAGCAGCCCTGGGGGCGGGGGCAAAGAGACCCAGTACTTC.

The chain carries TRBV20-1 and TRBJ2-7, with a possible D match to TRBD2 (6 bases). The CDR3 length is 15 residues. In germline, CDR1 is DFQATT, CDR2 SNEGSKA (reference sequence). Trimming took off 0 bases at V and 0 bases at J, with 12 bases between the two ends. The CDR3 DNA is TGCAGTGCTAGAGATTCACGGGGGAGCTCCTACGAGCAGTACTTC. It encodes CSARDSRGSSYEQYF.

The chain joins TRBV20-1 to TRBJ1-5, with TRBD1 matching over 7 bases. This CDR3 contains 15 residues. Germline lookup yields CDR1 DFQATT and CDR2 SNEGSKA (reference sequence). V lost 3 bases to trimming and J lost 6 bases; unmatched junction nucleotides: 11. In DNA form, the CDR3 reads TGCAGTGCTAGGGCTACAGGGGTTTCGGGTCAGCCCCAGCATTTT. Protein sequence: CSARATGVSGQPQHF.

On this clonotype: A much larger clone lies a single base off, so this may be a read error. The CDR3 DNA reads TGCAGTGCGCTGGGACTTTCCAGCTCCTCCAATGAGCAGTTCTTC. Translated: CSALGLSSSSNEQFF. The chain carries TRBV20-1 and TRBJ2-1, with TRBD2 as a possible D gene (6 bases). Germline V lookup: CDR1 DFQATT, CDR2 SNEGSKA (reference sequence). The CDR3 runs 15 residues.

At least ten counts were recorded for this clonotype. V is TRBV6-5 and J is TRBJ1-5; a possible D gene is TRBD1 (6 bases). Germline CDR1 and CDR2: MNHEY and SVGAGI. This CDR3 comprises 14 residues. Trimming pared 6 bases from V and 4 bases from J, leaving 13 bases between. The CDR3 loop is CASRSGGTNQPQHF. CDR3 bases: TGTGCCAGCAGATCTGGGGGGACAAATCAGCCCCAGCATTTT.

The chain has TRBV5-4 and TRBJ1-2; D might be TRBD1 (6 bases). Per the germline V gene, CDR1 is SGHNT and CDR2 is YYREEE (reference sequence). Deletions cut 4 bases from V and 4 bases from J, with 11 bases between. This CDR3 contains 13 residues. CDR3 DNA: TGTGCCAGCAGCCCGGGGGGCGTCTATGGCTACACCTTC. It is translated as CASSPGGVYGYTF.

This rearrangement joins TRBV5-4 to TRBJ2-2; D tentatively reads TRBD1 or TRBD2 (5 bases each). With 4 bases removed from V and 7 bases from J, the gap between germline ends came to 14 bases. Germline CDR1 reads SGHNT; CDR2 reads YYREEE (reference sequence). This CDR3 spans 14 amino acids. CDR3 sequence: CASSPARGDGELFF. In nucleotides, the CDR3 is TGTGCCAGCAGCCCCGCTAGGGGAGACGGGGAGCTGTTTTTT.

This clonotype was seen repeatedly, ten times or more. V usage is TRBV4-1 and J usage is TRBJ2-7, with D tentatively TRBD1 (6 bases). Trimming shortened V by 1 base and J by 3 bases, and 13 bases separated the two germline ends. CDR3 size: 15 residues. Germline loops: CDR1 MGHRA, CDR2 YSYEKL. CDR3 in DNA: TGCGCCAGCAGCCAAGGTTTACAGGGCTTCTACGAGCAGTACTTC. Translation gives CASSQGLQGFYEQYF.

Ten or more counts support this clonotype. The V call is TRBV2, the J call TRBJ2-4; D possibly corresponds to TRBD1 (6 bases). Trimming cost V 6 bases and J 2 bases, with 20 bases left between them. The V gene's germline CDR1 is SNHLY and CDR2 FYNNEI. This CDR3 is 17 amino acids long. In DNA, the CDR3 is TGTGCCAGCAGAGAAACTCAGGGACAAGAACCCAAAAACATTCAGTACTTC. Its translation is CASRETQGQEPKNIQYF.

A few counts support this clonotype. The V gene is TRBV7-9, the J gene TRBJ1-5; 7 positions agree with TRBD1. The CDR3 length is 15 residues. The J segment lost 4 bases and the V segment lost 1 base, leaving 4 bases of the junction unmatched. Germline V gene lookup returns CDR1 SEHNR and CDR2 FQNEAQ (reference sequence). The CDR3 DNA reads as TGTGCCAGCAGCTTAGGGGGACAGTGGAATCAGCCCCAGCATTTT. It encodes CASSLGGQWNQPQHF. The whole variable domain, remainder taken from reference TRBV7-9 and TRBJ1-5, is DTGVSQNPRHKITKRGQNVTFRCDPISEHNRLYWYRQTLGQGPEFLTYFQNEAQLEKSRLLSDRFSAERPKGSFSTLEIQRTEQGDSAMYLCASSLGGQWNQPQHFGDGTRLSIL.